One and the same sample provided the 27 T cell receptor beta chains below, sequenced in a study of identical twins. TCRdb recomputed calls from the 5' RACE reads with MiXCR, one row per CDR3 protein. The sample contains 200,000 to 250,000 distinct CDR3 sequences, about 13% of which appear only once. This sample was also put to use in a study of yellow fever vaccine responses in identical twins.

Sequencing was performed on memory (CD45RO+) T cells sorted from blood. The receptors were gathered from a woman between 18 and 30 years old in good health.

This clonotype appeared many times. The CDR3 DNA is TGTGCCAGCAGTTTAAGCCCGGGGGAGACCAGGGGCTACACCTTC. Its translation is CASSLSPGETRGYTF. V is TRBV12-3 or TRBV12-4 and J is TRBJ1-2; a possible D gene is TRBD1 (5 bases). V gave up 2 bases and J gave up 8 bases, with 18 bases separating them. The CDR3 has 15 amino acids.

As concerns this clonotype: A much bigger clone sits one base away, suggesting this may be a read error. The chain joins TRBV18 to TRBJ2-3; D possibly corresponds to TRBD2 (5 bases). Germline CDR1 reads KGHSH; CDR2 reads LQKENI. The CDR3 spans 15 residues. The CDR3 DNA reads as TGTGCCAGCTCTGCGGTACTCGCTAGCACAGATACGCGGTATTTT. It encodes CASSAVLASTDTRYF. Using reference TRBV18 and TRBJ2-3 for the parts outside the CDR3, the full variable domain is NAGVMQNPRHLVRRRGQEARLRCSPMKGHSHVYWYRQLPEEGLKFMVYLQKENIIDESGMPKERFSAEFPKEGPSILRIQQVVRGDSAAYFCASSAVLASTDTRYFGPGTRLTVL.

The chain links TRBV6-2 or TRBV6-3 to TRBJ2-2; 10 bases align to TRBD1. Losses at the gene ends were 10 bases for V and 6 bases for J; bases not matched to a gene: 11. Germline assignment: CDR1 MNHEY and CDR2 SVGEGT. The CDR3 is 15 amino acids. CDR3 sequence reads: CATSSGTGESGELFF. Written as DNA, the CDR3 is TGTGCCACCTCCTCGGGGACAGGGGAGTCCGGGGAGCTGTTTTTT.

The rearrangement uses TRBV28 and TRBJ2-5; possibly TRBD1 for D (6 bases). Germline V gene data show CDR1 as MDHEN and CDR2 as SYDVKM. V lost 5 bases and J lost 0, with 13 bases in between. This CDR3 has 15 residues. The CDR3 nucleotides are TGTGCCAGCAGTCCCCTCGACAGGTACCAAGAGACCCAGTACTTC. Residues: CASSPLDRYQETQYF.

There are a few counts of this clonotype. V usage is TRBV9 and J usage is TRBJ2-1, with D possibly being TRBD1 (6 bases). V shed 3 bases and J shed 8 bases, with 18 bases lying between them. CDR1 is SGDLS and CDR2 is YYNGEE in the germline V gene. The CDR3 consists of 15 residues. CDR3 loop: CASSATGQPWDEQFF. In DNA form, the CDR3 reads TGTGCCAGCAGCGCGACCGGACAGCCTTGGGATGAGCAGTTCTTC.

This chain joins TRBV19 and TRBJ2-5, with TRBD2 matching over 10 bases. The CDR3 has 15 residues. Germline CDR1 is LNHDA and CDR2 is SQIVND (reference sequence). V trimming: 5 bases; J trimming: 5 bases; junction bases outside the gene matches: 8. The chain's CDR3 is CASSASGGTRETQYF. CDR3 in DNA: TGTGCCAGTAGTGCTAGCGGGGGAACGAGGGAGACCCAGTACTTC.

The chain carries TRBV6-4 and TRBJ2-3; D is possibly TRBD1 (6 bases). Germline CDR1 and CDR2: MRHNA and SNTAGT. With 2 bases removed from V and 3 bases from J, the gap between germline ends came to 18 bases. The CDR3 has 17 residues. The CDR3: CASSDTIQGTGTDTQYF. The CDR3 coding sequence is TGTGCCAGCAGTGACACCATACAGGGTACGGGGACAGATACGCAGTATTTT.

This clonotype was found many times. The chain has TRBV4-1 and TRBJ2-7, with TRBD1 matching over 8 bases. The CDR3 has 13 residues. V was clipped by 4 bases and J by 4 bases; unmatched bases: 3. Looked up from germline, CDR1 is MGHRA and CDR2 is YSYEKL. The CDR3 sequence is CASSRDRSYEQYF. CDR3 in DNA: TGCGCCAGCAGCCGGGACAGGTCGTACGAGCAGTACTTC.

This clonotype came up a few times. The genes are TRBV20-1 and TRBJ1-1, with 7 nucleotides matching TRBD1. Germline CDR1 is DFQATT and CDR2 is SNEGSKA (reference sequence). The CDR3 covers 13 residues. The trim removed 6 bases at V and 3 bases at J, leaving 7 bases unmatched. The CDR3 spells CSALRDSYTEAFF. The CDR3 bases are TGCAGTGCGCTCAGGGACAGCTACACTGAAGCTTTCTTT.

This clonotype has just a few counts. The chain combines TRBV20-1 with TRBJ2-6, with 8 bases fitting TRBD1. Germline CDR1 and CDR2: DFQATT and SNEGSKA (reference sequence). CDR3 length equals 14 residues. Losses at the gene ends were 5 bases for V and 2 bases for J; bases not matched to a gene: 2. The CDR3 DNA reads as TGCAGTGCTCCAGGGGGCGCTGGGGCCAACGTCCTGACTTTC. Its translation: CSAPGGAGANVLTF.

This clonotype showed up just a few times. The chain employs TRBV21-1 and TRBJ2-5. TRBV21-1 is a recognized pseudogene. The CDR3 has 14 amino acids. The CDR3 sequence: CASSSLGARETQYF. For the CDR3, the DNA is TGTGCCAGCAGCAGCCTCGGGGCCAGAGAGACCCAGTACTTC.

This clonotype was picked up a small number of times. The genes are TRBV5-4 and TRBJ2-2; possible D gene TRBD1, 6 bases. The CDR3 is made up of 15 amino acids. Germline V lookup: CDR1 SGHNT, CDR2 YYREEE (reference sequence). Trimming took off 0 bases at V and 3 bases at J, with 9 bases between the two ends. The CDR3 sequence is CASSLVRGDTGELFF. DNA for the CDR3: TGTGCCAGCAGCTTGGTCAGGGGCGACACCGGGGAGCTGTTTTTT.

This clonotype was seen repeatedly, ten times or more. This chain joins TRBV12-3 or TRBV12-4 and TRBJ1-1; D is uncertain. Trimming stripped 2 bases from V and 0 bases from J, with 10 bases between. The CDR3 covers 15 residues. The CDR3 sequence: CASSLSGRLNTEAFF. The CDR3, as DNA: TGTGCCAGCAGTTTATCTGGCAGGTTGAACACTGAAGCTTTCTTT.

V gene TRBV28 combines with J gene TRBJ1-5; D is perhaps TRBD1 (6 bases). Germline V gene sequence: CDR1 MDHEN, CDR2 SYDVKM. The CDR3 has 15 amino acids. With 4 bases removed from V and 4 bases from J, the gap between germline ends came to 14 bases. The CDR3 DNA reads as TGTGCCAGCAGTTCCGCAGGGGATAGAAATCAGCCCCAGCATTTT. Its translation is CASSSAGDRNQPQHF.

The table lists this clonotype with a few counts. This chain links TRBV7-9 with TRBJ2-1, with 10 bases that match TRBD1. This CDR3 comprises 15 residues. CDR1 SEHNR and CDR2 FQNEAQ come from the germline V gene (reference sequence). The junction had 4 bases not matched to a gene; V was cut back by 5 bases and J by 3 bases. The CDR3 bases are TGTGCCAGCAGCCAGGGGACAGGGGTCTACAATGAGCAGTTCTTC. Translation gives CASSQGTGVYNEQFF. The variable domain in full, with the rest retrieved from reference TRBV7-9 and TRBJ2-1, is DTGVSQNPRHKITKRGQNVTFRCDPISEHNRLYWYRQTLGQGPEFLTYFQNEAQLEKSRLLSDRFSAERPKGSFSTLEIQRTEQGDSAMYLCASSQGTGVYNEQFFGPGTRLTVL.

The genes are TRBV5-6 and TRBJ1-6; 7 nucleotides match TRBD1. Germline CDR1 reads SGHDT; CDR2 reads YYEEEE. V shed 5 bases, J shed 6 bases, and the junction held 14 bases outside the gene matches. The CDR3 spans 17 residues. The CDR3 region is CASSQPGGPGGNSPLHF. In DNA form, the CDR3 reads TGTGCCAGCAGTCAGCCAGGGGGTCCCGGCGGTAATTCACCCCTCCACTTT.

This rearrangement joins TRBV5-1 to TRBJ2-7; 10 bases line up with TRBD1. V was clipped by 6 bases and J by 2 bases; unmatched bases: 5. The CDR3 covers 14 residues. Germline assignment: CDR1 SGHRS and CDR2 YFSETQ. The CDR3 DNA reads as TGCGCCAGCACTCGGACAGGGGGAACCTACGAGCAGTACTTC. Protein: CASTRTGGTYEQYF.

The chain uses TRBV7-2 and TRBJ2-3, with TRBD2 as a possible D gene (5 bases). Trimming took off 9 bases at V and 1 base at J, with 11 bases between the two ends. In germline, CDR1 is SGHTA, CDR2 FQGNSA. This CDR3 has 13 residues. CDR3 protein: CASSAGGTDTQYF. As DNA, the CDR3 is TGTGCCAGTTCAGCCGGGGGCACAGATACGCAGTATTTT.

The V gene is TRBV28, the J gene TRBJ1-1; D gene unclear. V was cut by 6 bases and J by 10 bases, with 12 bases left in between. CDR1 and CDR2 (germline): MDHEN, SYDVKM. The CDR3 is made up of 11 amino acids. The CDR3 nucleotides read TGTGCCAGCAGATCACCGGCCGGAGCTTTCTTT. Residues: CASRSPAGAFF.

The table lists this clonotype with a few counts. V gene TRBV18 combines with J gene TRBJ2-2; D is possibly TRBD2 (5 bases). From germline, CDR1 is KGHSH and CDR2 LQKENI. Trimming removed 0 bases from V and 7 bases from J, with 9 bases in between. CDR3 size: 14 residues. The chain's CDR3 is CASSPPSGVGELFF. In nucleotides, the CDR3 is TGTGCCAGCTCACCACCATCCGGGGTCGGGGAGCTGTTTTTT.

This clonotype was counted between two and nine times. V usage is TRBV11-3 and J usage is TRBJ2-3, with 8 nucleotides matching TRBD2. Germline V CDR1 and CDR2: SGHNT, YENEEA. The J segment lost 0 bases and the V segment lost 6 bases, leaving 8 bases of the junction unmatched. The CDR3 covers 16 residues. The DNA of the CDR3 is TGTGCCAGCAGTCATGGACTAGCAGAGAGCACAGATACGCAGTATTTT. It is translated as CASSHGLAESTDTQYF.

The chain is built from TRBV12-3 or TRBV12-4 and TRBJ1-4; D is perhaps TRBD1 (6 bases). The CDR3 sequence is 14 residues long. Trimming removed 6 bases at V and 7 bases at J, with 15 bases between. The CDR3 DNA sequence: TGTGCCAGCAGCTACCCAGGGGCCGGTGAAAAACTGTTTTTT. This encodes CASSYPGAGEKLFF.

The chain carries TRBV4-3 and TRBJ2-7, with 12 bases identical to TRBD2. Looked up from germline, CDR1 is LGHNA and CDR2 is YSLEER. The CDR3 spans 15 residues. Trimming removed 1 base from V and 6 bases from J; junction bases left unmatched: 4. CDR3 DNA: TGCGCCAGCAGCCAAGGGACTAGCGGGATGCGCGAGCAGTACTTC. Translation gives CASSQGTSGMREQYF.

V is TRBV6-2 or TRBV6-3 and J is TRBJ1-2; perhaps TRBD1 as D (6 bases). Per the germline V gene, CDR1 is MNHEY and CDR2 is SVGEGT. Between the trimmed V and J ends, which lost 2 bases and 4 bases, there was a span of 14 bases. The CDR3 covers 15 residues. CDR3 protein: CASSYAVGGGYGYTF. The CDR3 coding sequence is TGTGCCAGCAGTTACGCCGTCGGGGGCGGCTATGGCTACACCTTC.

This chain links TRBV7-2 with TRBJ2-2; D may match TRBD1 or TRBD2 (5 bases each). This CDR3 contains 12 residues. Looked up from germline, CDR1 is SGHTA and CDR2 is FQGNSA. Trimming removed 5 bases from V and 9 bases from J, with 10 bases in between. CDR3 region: CASSRDVRELFF. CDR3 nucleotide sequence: TGTGCCAGCAGCCGGGACGTCCGGGAGCTGTTTTTT.

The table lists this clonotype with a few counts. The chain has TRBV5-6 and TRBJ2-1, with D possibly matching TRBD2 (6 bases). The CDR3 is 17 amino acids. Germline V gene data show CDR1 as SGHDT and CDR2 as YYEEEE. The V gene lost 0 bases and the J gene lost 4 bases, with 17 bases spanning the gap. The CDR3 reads CASSLDGHGGVYNEQFF. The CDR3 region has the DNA TGTGCCAGCAGCTTGGATGGACACGGCGGGGTATACAATGAGCAGTTCTTC.

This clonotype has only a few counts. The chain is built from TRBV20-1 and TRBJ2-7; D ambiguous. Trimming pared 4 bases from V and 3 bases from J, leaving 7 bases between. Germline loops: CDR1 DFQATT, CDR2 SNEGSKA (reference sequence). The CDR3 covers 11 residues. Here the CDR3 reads CSATQIYEQYF. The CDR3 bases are TGCAGTGCTACACAGATCTACGAGCAGTACTTC.